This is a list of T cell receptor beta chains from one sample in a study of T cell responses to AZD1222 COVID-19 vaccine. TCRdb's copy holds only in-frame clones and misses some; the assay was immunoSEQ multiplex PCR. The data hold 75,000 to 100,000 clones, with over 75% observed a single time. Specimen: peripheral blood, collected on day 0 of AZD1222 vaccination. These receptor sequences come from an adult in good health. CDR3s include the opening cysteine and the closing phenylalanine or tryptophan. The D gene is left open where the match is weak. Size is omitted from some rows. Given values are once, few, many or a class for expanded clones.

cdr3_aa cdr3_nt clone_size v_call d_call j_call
CASSSETGWGYGYTF TGTGCCAGCAGCTCCGAGACTGGGTGGGGCTATGGCTACACCTTC - TRBV7-9 - TRBJ1-2
CASSAGGRVYEQYF TGTGCCAGCAGCGCCGGGGGGAGGGTTTACGAGCAGTACTTC - TRBV9 TRBD2 TRBJ2-7
CATSVTGRTDTQYF TGTGCCACCAGTGTCACAGGTCGCACAGATACGCAGTATTTT once TRBV24-1 - TRBJ2-3
CASSPTPTSYNEQFF TGTGCCAGCAGCCCCACCCCTACCTCCTACAATGAGCAGTTCTTC - TRBV6-4 - TRBJ2-1
CASSQDTGNEQFF TGCGCCAGCAGCCAAGATACAGGGAATGAGCAGTTCTTC - TRBV4-3 - TRBJ2-1
CASSMNRGHTPQETQYF TGTGCCAGTAGTATGAACAGGGGGCATACCCCCCAAGAGACCCAGTACTTC few TRBV19 TRBD1 TRBJ2-5
CASSLQGPVAEAFF TGTGCCAGCAGCTTACAGGGACCCGTGGCTGAAGCTTTCTTT - TRBV11-2 - TRBJ1-1
CASGGTGSFSNQPQHF TGTGCCAGTGGGGGGACAGGGAGTTTTAGCAATCAGCCCCAGCATTTT - TRBV28 TRBD1 TRBJ1-5
CASSIPGTVNTEAFF TGTGCCAGTAGTATCCCTGGGACGGTGAACACTGAAGCTTTCTTT - TRBV19 - TRBJ1-1
CASSQAYTGDYSYTF TGTGCCAGCTCACAGGCCTACACAGGGGACTATAGCTACACCTTC - TRBV18 TRBD1 TRBJ1-2
CASSLSGQLLARGNTIYF TGTGCCAGCAGTTTATCGGGACAGTTACTCGCGCGGGGAAACACCATATATTTT - TRBV28 TRBD1 TRBJ1-3
CASSDSTEGTGANVLTF TGTGCCAGCAGTGACTCGACCGAGGGGACAGGGGCCAACGTCCTGACTTTC - TRBV6-4 - TRBJ2-6
CASSLDPGTYEQYF TGTGCCAGCAGCTTAGATCCGGGAACCTACGAGCAGTACTTC - TRBV7-2 - TRBJ2-7
CASTLGRGPGYNEQFF TGTGCCAGCACCCTAGGCCGGGGACCTGGCTACAATGAGCAGTTCTTC - TRBV6-6 - TRBJ2-1
CASTHRRGQSNQPQHF TGTGCCAGTACCCATCGGAGGGGCCAATCCAATCAGCCCCAGCATTTT - TRBV19 - TRBJ1-5
CASRGTENYGYTF TGTGCCAGCAGAGGGACAGAGAACTATGGCTACACCTTC few TRBV28 TRBD1 TRBJ1-2
CASRTPSGVNYGYTF TGTGCCAGCAGAACCCCGTCAGGGGTAAACTATGGCTACACCTTC - TRBV28 - TRBJ1-2
CASSLGQRLQETQYF TGTGCCAGCAGCTTAGGACAACGGCTTCAAGAGACCCAGTACTTC - TRBV11-2 - TRBJ2-5
CASRRATGQNGELFF TGTGCCAGCAGAAGGGCCACAGGTCAAAACGGGGAGCTGTTTTTT - TRBV5-4 - TRBJ2-2
CASRGLMDREDSPLHF TGTGCCAGCAGGGGACTTATGGACAGGGAGGATTCACCCCTCCACTTT - TRBV25-1 TRBD1 TRBJ1-6
CASSTEGAWDQPQHF TGTGCCAGCAGTACGGAGGGGGCTTGGGATCAGCCCCAGCATTTT few TRBV2 TRBD1 TRBJ1-5
CASSHSGGATDTQYF TGTGCCAGCAGCCATAGCGGGGGCGCGACGGATACGCAGTATTTT - TRBV4-2 TRBD2 TRBJ2-3
CASSQGGGPGNTIYF TGCGCCAGCAGCCAAGGTGGAGGGCCTGGAAACACCATATATTTT - TRBV4-1 - TRBJ1-3
CASTNRRATNEKLFF TGCGCCAGCACCAACAGACGGGCAACTAATGAAAAACTGTTTTTT - TRBV10-2 - TRBJ1-4
CASSGIGYQPQHF TGCGCCAGCAGCGGTATCGGGTATCAGCCCCAGCATTTT - TRBV4-1 - TRBJ1-5
CASSSGLAGAMGNEQFF TGTGCCAGCAGCTCGGGACTAGCGGGAGCGATGGGTAATGAGCAGTTCTTC - TRBV11-3 TRBD2 TRBJ2-1
CAWSVGSGNTIYF TGTGCCTGGAGTGTTGGAAGTGGAAACACCATATATTTT - TRBV30 - TRBJ1-3
CASSQDWTGGGLPLHF TGCGCCAGCAGCCAAGATTGGACGGGCGGCGGCCTACCCCTCCACTTT few TRBV4-1 - TRBJ1-6
CAIRPGRGVISTDTQYF TGTGCCATCAGGCCTGGGAGGGGGGTAATCTCCACAGATACGCAGTATTTT - TRBV10-3 - TRBJ2-3
CASQLSQGTNYGYTF TGCGCCAGCCAACTTTCCCAGGGCACTAACTATGGCTACACCTTC - TRBV5-1 - TRBJ1-2
CASSQGGEVAQYF TGTGCCAGCAGCCAAGGCGGGGAGGTTGCGCAGTACTTC - TRBV7-9 - TRBJ2-7
CASSMGGGQPQHF TGTGCCAGTAGTATGGGCGGGGGACAGCCCCAGCATTTT - TRBV19 - TRBJ1-5
CSVKGSYEQYF TGCAGCGTCAAGGGCAGCTACGAGCAGTACTTC - TRBV29-1 - TRBJ2-7
CSVEPSGETQYF TGCAGCGTTGAACCCTCGGGGGAGACCCAGTACTTC - TRBV29-1 - TRBJ2-5
CASRYDRDTEAFF TGCGCCAGCAGGTATGACAGGGACACTGAAGCTTTCTTT - TRBV5-1 TRBD1 TRBJ1-1
CASSQVQDSSPLHF TGTGCCAGCAGCCAAGTTCAGGACAGTTCACCCCTCCACTTT - TRBV27 - TRBJ1-6
CASSTSGGSTDTQYF TGTGCCAGCAGCACTAGCGGGGGGAGCACAGATACGCAGTATTTT - TRBV7-3 TRBD2 TRBJ2-3
CASSTSGSYNEQFF TGTGCCAGCAGCACTAGCGGCTCCTACAATGAGCAGTTCTTC once TRBV7-2 TRBD2 TRBJ2-1
CASRDLTYNSPLHF TGTGCCAGCAGGGACCTTACCTATAATTCACCCCTCCACTTT - TRBV28 - TRBJ1-6
CASSKKVLYGYTF TGTGCCAGTAGTAAGAAGGTCCTCTATGGCTACACCTTC - TRBV19 - TRBJ1-2
CASSKAGGPHHEQYF TGTGCCAGCAGCAAAGCGGGAGGGCCTCACCACGAGCAGTACTTC - TRBV21-1 - TRBJ2-7
CASSPELADTDTQYF TGTGCCAGCAGCCCGGAGCTAGCGGACACAGATACGCAGTATTTT - TRBV5-4 TRBD2 TRBJ2-3
CASSLKRGEKLFF TGTGCCAGCAGCTTAAAGAGAGGTGAAAAACTGTTTTTT - TRBV7-3 - TRBJ1-4
CASSFKGAQSYEQYF TGTGCCAGTAGTTTTAAGGGGGCCCAATCCTACGAGCAGTACTTC - TRBV19 TRBD1 TRBJ2-7